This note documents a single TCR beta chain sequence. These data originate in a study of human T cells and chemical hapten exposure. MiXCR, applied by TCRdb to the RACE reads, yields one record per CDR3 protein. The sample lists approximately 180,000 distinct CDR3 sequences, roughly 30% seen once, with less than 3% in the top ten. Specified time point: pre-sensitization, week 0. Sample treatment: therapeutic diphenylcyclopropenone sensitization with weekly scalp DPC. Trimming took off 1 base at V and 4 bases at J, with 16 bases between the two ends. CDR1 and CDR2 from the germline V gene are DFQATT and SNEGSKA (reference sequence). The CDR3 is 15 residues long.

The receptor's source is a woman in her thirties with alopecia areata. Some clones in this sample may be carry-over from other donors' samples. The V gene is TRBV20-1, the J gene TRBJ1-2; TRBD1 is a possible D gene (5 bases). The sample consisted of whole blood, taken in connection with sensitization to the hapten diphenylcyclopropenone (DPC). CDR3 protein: CSARALEGSRYGYTF. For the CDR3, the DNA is TGCAGTGCTAGAGCCCTAGAGGGGTCCCGCTATGGCTACACCTTC.